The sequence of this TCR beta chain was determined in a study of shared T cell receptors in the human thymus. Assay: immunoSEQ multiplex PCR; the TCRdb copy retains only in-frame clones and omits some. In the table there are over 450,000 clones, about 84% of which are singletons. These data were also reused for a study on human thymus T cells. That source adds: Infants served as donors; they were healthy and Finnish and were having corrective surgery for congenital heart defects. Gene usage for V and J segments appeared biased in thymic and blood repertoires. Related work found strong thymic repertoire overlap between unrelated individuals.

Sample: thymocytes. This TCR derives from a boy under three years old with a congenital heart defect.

The CDR3 sequence is CASSSTAPLAGITYEQYF. The DNA for the CDR3 is TGTGCCAGCAGTTCGACTGCCCCACTAGCGGGAATAACCTACGAGCAGTACTTC. The chain employs TRBV27 and TRBJ2-7, with 10 bases identical to TRBD2. In germline, CDR1 is MNHEY, CDR2 SMNVEV (reference sequence). CDR3 size: 18 residues. J was trimmed by 2 bases and V by 4 bases; bases with no gene match: 14.